The 13 T cell receptor beta chains given below trace back to one sample, sequenced in a study of naive and memory T cell subsets. The antigens of these receptors remain unknown. Both TRBC1 and TRBC2 were covered by a beta constant-region primer of two equimolar oligonucleotides. Four rounds of PCR amplified the ligated cDNA using nested alpha and beta constant-region primers plus SP2. One entry per CDR3 protein results from TCRdb running MiXCR on the UMI-ligation and nested PCR reads. The data hold over 130,000 distinct CDR3 sequences, with around 21% observed a single time. The study's findings and limits: A few larger clonotypes appeared in naive repertoires, especially CD8, possibly memory cells re-expressing CD45RA.

The sequenced material came from naive CD8+ T cells from blood. These receptors all stem from a human donor in good health.

The V and J genes are TRBV6-1 and TRBJ2-5; 8 nucleotides match TRBD1. From germline, CDR1 is MNHNS and CDR2 SASEGT. The CDR3 is made up of 14 amino acids. V was pared by 4 bases and J by 4 bases, with 5 bases of the junction left unmatched. Here the CDR3 reads CASSGGDRGETQYF. CDR3 DNA: TGTGCCAGCAGTGGAGGCGACAGGGGAGAGACCCAGTACTTC.

This clonotype was detected only once. The chain joins TRBV19 to TRBJ1-5; D uncertain. Between the trimmed V and J ends, which lost 1 base and 4 bases, there was a span of 11 bases. CDR1 is LNHDA, CDR2 SQIVND, per germline (reference sequence). This CDR3 comprises 15 residues. CDR3 amino acids: CASSIGPSGNQPQHF. The CDR3 DNA follows: TGTGCCAGTAGTATAGGTCCCAGTGGAAATCAGCCCCAGCATTTT.

This clonotype was seen only a few times. The V call is TRBV27, the J call TRBJ2-7; 7 bases map to TRBD1. This CDR3 has 14 amino acids. V lost 3 bases, J lost 2 bases, and 4 bases stayed unmatched. Germline V gives CDR1 MNHEY, CDR2 SMNVEV (reference sequence). CDR3 in DNA: TGTGCCAGCAGTTTCTACAGGGGACCCTACGAGCAGTACTTC. Translated: CASSFYRGPYEQYF.

The genes are TRBV20-1 and TRBJ2-3; D uncertain. Germline V lookup: CDR1 DFQATT, CDR2 SNEGSKA (reference sequence). The CDR3 spans 11 residues. V dropped 6 bases and J dropped 11 bases, with 15 bases sitting between them. In nucleotides, the CDR3 is TGCAGTGCCCCGGGCGCGGTGGGGCAGTATTTT. It translates to CSAPGAVGQYF.

CDR3 protein: CASSQDLADEQFF. In DNA form, the CDR3 reads TGCGCCAGCAGCCAAGATCTTGCGGATGAGCAGTTCTTC. The chain carries TRBV4-1 and TRBJ2-1; D call uncertain. The V gene's germline CDR1 is MGHRA and CDR2 YSYEKL. With 0 bases removed from V and 8 bases from J, the gap between germline ends came to 8 bases. The CDR3 extends over 13 amino acids.

The chain has TRBV28 and TRBJ2-3, with a possible D match to TRBD1 (6 bases). The CDR3 contains 16 residues. V lost 2 bases and J lost 1, with 13 bases in between. Germline lookup yields CDR1 MDHEN and CDR2 SYDVKM. CDR3 residues: CASSLGRGTGTDTQYF. The CDR3 nucleotides read TGTGCCAGCAGTTTAGGCAGGGGCACGGGCACAGATACGCAGTATTTT.

The chain joins TRBV4-1 to TRBJ1-5; 7 positions match TRBD1. The germline CDR1 and CDR2 sequences are MGHRA and YSYEKL. The CDR3 consists of 15 residues. V gave up 2 bases and J gave up 6 bases; unmatched junction bases: 7. The CDR3 here is CASSQFEGASQPQHF. DNA of the CDR3: TGCGCCAGCAGCCAATTTGAGGGGGCTAGTCAGCCCCAGCATTTT.

V is TRBV6-6 and J is TRBJ2-3; D gene ambiguous. Germline CDR1 reads MNHNY; CDR2 reads SVGAGI (reference sequence). There are 13 residues in the CDR3. The V and J ends lost 2 bases and 3 bases respectively, with 6 bases between them. The CDR3 sequence is CASSYLRTDTQYF. As DNA, the CDR3 is TGTGCCAGCAGTTACCTGCGGACAGATACGCAGTATTTT.

The J gene is TRBJ2-2, the V gene TRBV25-1; D not resolved. From germline, CDR1 is MGHDK and CDR2 SYGVNS. The CDR3 has 14 amino acids. Trimming took 2 bases from V and 0 from J, leaving 4 bases between them. The CDR3 nucleotides are TGTGCCAGCAGTGAACGTACGAACACCGGGGAGCTGTTTTTT. Translated: CASSERTNTGELFF.

This clonotype was observed a few times. Germline is not matched at one junction end, which may reflect a read error. The chain has TRBV18 and TRBJ2-6; TRBD1 agrees at 7 bases. This CDR3 is built from 16 residues. CDR1 is KGHSH and CDR2 is LQKENI in the germline V gene. This chain's CDR3 is CASSPQGNSGANVLTF. The CDR3 region has the DNA TGTGCCAGCTCCCCACAGGGGAACTCTGGGGCCAACGTCCTGACTTTC.

This clonotype was seen a handful of times. V usage is TRBV27 and J usage is TRBJ2-7; 10 nucleotides align to TRBD2. The CDR3 extends over 15 amino acids. CDR1 is MNHEY and CDR2 is SMNVEV in the germline V gene (reference sequence). V was pared by 5 bases and J by 5 bases, with 9 bases of the junction left unmatched. The CDR3 loop is CASSDSLAGVHEQYF. CDR3 bases: TGTGCCAGCAGTGATAGCCTAGCGGGAGTGCACGAGCAGTACTTC.

This clonotype appeared a few times. This chain joins TRBV19 and TRBJ1-5; D call uncertain. CDR3 length: 14 residues. CDR1 and CDR2 from the germline V gene are LNHDA and SQIVND (reference sequence). V was trimmed by 5 bases and J by 7 bases, leaving 15 bases between them. The CDR3 region is CASSDTPAGQPQHF. The CDR3 DNA is TGTGCCAGTAGTGACACACCCGCGGGGCAGCCCCAGCATTTT.

The rearrangement uses TRBV9 and TRBJ2-1; 8 bases are shared with TRBD1. In germline, CDR1 is SGDLS, CDR2 YYNGEE. J gave up 5 bases and V 3 bases, and 13 bases lay outside the gene matches. The CDR3 has 17 amino acids. The CDR3 reads CASSEEQTGGRDNEQFF. The CDR3 coding sequence is TGTGCCAGCAGCGAGGAGCAAACAGGGGGAAGGGACAATGAGCAGTTCTTC. The full variable domain, rest sourced from reference TRBV9 and TRBJ2-1, is DSGVTQTPKHLITATGQRVTLRCSPRSGDLSVYWYQQSLDQGLQFLIQYYNGEERAKGNILERFSAQQFPDLHSELNLSSLELGDSALYFCASSEEQTGGRDNEQFFGPGTRLTVL.